This entry describes one T cell receptor beta chain. The antigen it recognizes is unknown. No much larger clonotype is one base removed from it; base qualities were not supplied. The protocol used for the library was the immunoSEQ multiplex PCR assay. In its TCRdb copy, this immuneACCESS table keeps in-frame sequences only and misses some clones. Where compared with another copy, unresolved V genes explain less than half of these, and the others have no known cause. Recorded for this sample are around 70,000 clones; about 94% of them occurred a single time. The biggest ten clones account for under 3.5% of the sample. This entry belongs to a study of control samples from healthy donors and cancer patients (dated by TCRdb to about 2020). Trimming at the junction amounts to 7 bases on V and 7 bases on J, and the germline ends lie 19 bases apart. CDR3 length: 14 amino acids, cysteine to phenylalanine. The only DNA kept is the CDR3, 42 bases in frame from the first base.

Material for sequencing was blood. The receptor was isolated from a woman under 40 in good health. The sequence is built from TRBV23-1 and TRBJ1-1, with a weak D call of TRBD1 (5 bases match). TRBV23-1 is identified as an open reading frame with a role that is uncertain. CDR3 protein: CASNQTEDRFEAFF. The nucleotides read TGCGCCAGCAACCAAACCGAAGACAGATTTGAAGCTTTCTTT.